Listed here are 6 T cell receptor beta chains from one sample, sequenced in a study of shared clonotypes between healthy human individuals. Clones were sequenced by immunoSEQ multiplex PCR, and TCRdb holds only the in-frame ones, with some missing. The top ten hold approximately 1.5% of the sample, which has about 960,000 clones, roughly 72% seen once. The material sequenced was memory CD4+ T cells sorted from blood. Subset given: CD45RA-negative fraction. The receptors derive from a man younger than 35 in good health.

The chain is built from TRBV6-1 and TRBJ2-4, with 7 positions matching TRBD2. CDR1 is MNHNS and CDR2 is SASEGT in the germline V gene. This CDR3 comprises 11 residues. Losses at the gene ends were 5 bases for V and 8 bases for J; bases not matched to a gene: 0. CDR3 sequence reads: CASSRGDIQYF. CDR3 bases: TGTGCCAGCAGTCGGGGGGACATTCAGTACTTC.

V usage is TRBV28 and J usage is TRBJ2-7, with 8 positions matching TRBD1. The CDR3 length is 14 residues. Germline assignment: CDR1 MDHEN and CDR2 SYDVKM. V dropped 7 bases and J dropped 4; count of bases not matched to a gene: 9. The CDR3 loop is CASTLTGDRYEQYF. Written as DNA, the CDR3 is TGTGCCAGCACCTTGACAGGGGATCGGTACGAGCAGTACTTC.

This clone was counted only a few times. The chain combines TRBV2 with TRBJ2-3; 7 positions agree with TRBD2. CDR1 and CDR2 (germline): SNHLY, FYNNEI. With V trimmed by 8 bases and J by 1 base, 3 bases remained unmatched. The CDR3 has 13 residues. CDR3 sequence reads: CASGDYRTDTQYF. In DNA, the CDR3 is TGTGCCAGCGGGGACTACCGCACAGATACGCAGTATTTT.

CDR3 DNA: TGTGCCAGCAGTTACGTTCTACAGGGGGCGAATCAGCCCCAGCATTTT. It yields the protein CASSYVLQGANQPQHF. The V and J genes are TRBV6-7 and TRBJ1-5, with TRBD1 matching over 9 bases. TRBV6-7 is annotated as an ORF whose role is uncertain. Trimming cost V 2 bases and J 4 bases; bases outside gene matches: 6. The CDR3 covers 16 residues.

The chain employs TRBV28 and TRBJ1-2, with D possibly being TRBD1 (5 bases). V was pared by 10 bases and J by 4 bases, with 16 bases between. The germline CDR1 and CDR2 sequences are MDHEN and SYDVKM. The CDR3 is 13 amino acids. CDR3 region: CATVTGAPYGYTF. The CDR3 bases are TGTGCCACCGTTACAGGAGCTCCCTATGGCTACACCTTC.

Notes on this clone: Other nucleotide sequences from this sample produce the same CDR3. The V and J genes are TRBV7-2 and TRBJ2-7; D perhaps matches TRBD2 (6 bases). Trimming left V 3 bases short and J 0 bases short, with 9 bases between. Germline-derived CDR1 and CDR2 are SGHTA and FQGNSA. The CDR3 has 14 residues. The CDR3 DNA reads as TGTGCCAGCAGCTTGGGCGGGACCTCCTACGAGCAGTACTTC. Its protein is CASSLGGTSYEQYF.